A selection of T cell receptor beta chains follows, all from one sample in a study of T cell responses to AZD1222 COVID-19 vaccine. TCRdb's copy holds only in-frame clones and misses some; the assay was immunoSEQ multiplex PCR. Of approximately 60,000 clones listed, more than 75% are singletons. The input for sequencing was peripheral blood, taken on day 0 of AZD1222 vaccination. All receptors derive from an adult in good health. CDR3s include the opening cysteine and the closing phenylalanine or tryptophan. The D gene is left open where the match is weak. Clone sizes are given selectively: once, few, many, or a class where the clone is expanded.

V gene,clone size,J gene,D gene,CDR3 DNA,CDR3 protein
TRBV3-1/TRBV3-2,NA,TRBJ2-3,NA,TGTGCCAGCAGCCAAGCCTTCGAGATTTTTGGTACGCAGTATTTT,CASSQAFEIFGTQYF
TRBV28,NA,TRBJ2-2,NA,TGTGCCAGCAGTTTAATCACAGCGATTGGCACCGGGGAGCTGTTTTTT,CASSLITAIGTGELFF
TRBV30,NA,TRBJ1-2,NA,TGTGCCTGTCTCGGCCCAACCTTTAACTATGGCTACACCTTC,CACLGPTFNYGYTF
TRBV9,NA,TRBJ2-1,NA,TGTGCCAGCAGCGCCTCGAATGAGCAGTTCTTC,CASSASNEQFF
TRBV18,NA,TRBJ2-5,NA,TGTGCCAGCTCGGGGGGAGAGACCCAGTACTTC,CASSGGETQYF
TRBV2,NA,TRBJ2-4,TRBD2,TGTGCCAGCAGACTCAGACTAGCGGGAGGGTTAAACATTCAGTACTTC,CASRLRLAGGLNIQYF
TRBV28,NA,TRBJ2-1,NA,TGTGCCAGCAGTTCTGTTGATAAGCAGTTCTTC,CASSSVDKQFF
TRBV28,NA,TRBJ2-1,NA,TGTGCCAGCAGCCGTAATCTGTTTGGCTCCTACAATGAGCAGTTCTTC,CASSRNLFGSYNEQFF
TRBV28,NA,TRBJ1-2,NA,TGTGCCAGCAGTCTACGGACACCTTCTTGGAGCTACACCTTC,CASSLRTPSWSYTF
TRBV7-9,NA,TRBJ2-3,NA,TGTGCCAGCAGGTCCACCTCGGGTACGCAGTATTTT,CASRSTSGTQYF
TRBV18,NA,TRBJ1-1,NA,TGTGCCAGCTTTCGCAGCGGGGGGGCGCAGGGCACTGAAGCTTTCTTT,CASFRSGGAQGTEAFF
TRBV6-5,NA,TRBJ2-7,TRBD1,TGTGCCAGCAGTTACCTTGGGACAGCCTTCGAGCAGTACTTC,CASSYLGTAFEQYF
TRBV10-3,NA,TRBJ1-2,NA,TGTGCCATCAGTGAGTCCCCACGGGGGTCCTATGGCTACACCTTC,CAISESPRGSYGYTF
TRBV6-2/TRBV6-3,NA,TRBJ2-1,TRBD2,TGTGCCAGCAGTTATGGAAACTCACGGGGACTAGGGGGATTCTGGCAGTTCTTC,CASSYGNSRGLGGFWQFF
TRBV28,once,TRBJ1-2,NA,TGTGCCAGCAGTTTAGGGGCAGGTGGTCACTATGGCTACACCTTC,CASSLGAGGHYGYTF
TRBV3-1/TRBV3-2,NA,TRBJ1-2,NA,TGTGCCAGCAGCCATATTCTCATTGGGAACGTGAGAAGGTGGTATGGCTACACCTTC,CASSHILIGNVRRWYGYTF
TRBV25-1,NA,TRBJ2-3,TRBD2,TGTGCCAGCAGTGAATATCGGGGAGGGCGAGATACGCAGTATTTT,CASSEYRGGRDTQYF
TRBV6-4,NA,TRBJ2-2,TRBD2,TGTGCCAGCAGTGAACTAGCGGGAGGGCCTGGGGAGCTGTTTTTT,CASSELAGGPGELFF
TRBV7-8,NA,TRBJ1-5,NA,TGTGCCAGCAGCACTAAACAGGGACTGAGTCAGCCCCAGCATTTT,CASSTKQGLSQPQHF
TRBV24-1,NA,TRBJ2-5,NA,TGTGCCACCAGTGATTTGGGGGACCCTCAAGAGACCCAGTACTTC,CATSDLGDPQETQYF
TRBV28,NA,TRBJ1-4,NA,TGTGCCAGCACCGAGGACGAAAAACTGTTTTTT,CASTEDEKLFF
TRBV6-1,few,TRBJ2-7,NA,TGTGCCAGCAGTGAAAGGGGGGAGTCCTACGAGCAGTACTTC,CASSERGESYEQYF
TRBV2,once,TRBJ2-2,TRBD2,TGTGCCAGCAGGGGGGGGACTAGCGGGAGTTTTACCGGGGAGCTGTTTTTT,CASRGGTSGSFTGELFF
TRBV11-1,once,TRBJ2-1,NA,TGTGCCAGCAGCTTAGCGGCGTGGCCACACAATGAGCAGTTCTTC,CASSLAAWPHNEQFF
TRBV30,NA,TRBJ2-5,NA,TGTGCCTGGAGTGGGGAAATCGGGCTTACCCAAGAGACCCAGTACTTC,CAWSGEIGLTQETQYF
TRBV6-5,NA,TRBJ1-1,TRBD1,TGTGCCAGCAAGGGGACAGGGGGAACTGAAGCTTTCTTT,CASKGTGGTEAFF
TRBV7-8,NA,TRBJ1-2,NA,TGTGCCAGCAGCTTAGAGGGGGGCGCTTACTATGGCTACACCTTC,CASSLEGGAYYGYTF
TRBV6-1,NA,TRBJ2-3,NA,TGTGCCAGCAGTGATCCCGGGCTCTCCACTACAGATACGCAGTATTTT,CASSDPGLSTTDTQYF
TRBV9,NA,TRBJ2-5,TRBD2,TGTGCCAGCAGCTCCGGACTAGCGGGAGGACAGGAGACCCAGTACTTC,CASSSGLAGGQETQYF
TRBV28,NA,TRBJ2-2,TRBD2,TGTGCCAGCAGTACGATGACTAGCGGTCCCGGGGAGCTGTTTTTT,CASSTMTSGPGELFF
TRBV5-4,NA,TRBJ2-7,NA,TGTGCCAGCAGCTTTACGTCGGTCGGGGGCGGTGAGCAGTACTTC,CASSFTSVGGGEQYF
TRBV18,NA,TRBJ2-7,NA,TGTGCCAGCTCACCACTCCGGAGTAGCTCCTACGAGCAGTACTTC,CASSPLRSSSYEQYF
TRBV27,NA,TRBJ2-1,NA,TGTGCCAGCAGCTCCATGCGGGACAATGAGCAGTTCTTC,CASSSMRDNEQFF
TRBV7-2,NA,TRBJ1-6,NA,TGTGCCAGCAGCTTTTCAACAGAGAGCTCCTATAATTCACCCCTCCACTTT,CASSFSTESSYNSPLHF
TRBV4-1,NA,TRBJ1-2,NA,TGCGCCAGCAGCCAAGATTCAGGGGTTATGTATGGCTACACCTTC,CASSQDSGVMYGYTF
TRBV5-1,NA,TRBJ2-5,TRBD1,TGCGCCAGCAGCTCGTCCGGGACAGGGGGAGAGACCCAGTACTTC,CASSSSGTGGETQYF
TRBV7-8,NA,TRBJ1-6,NA,TGTGCCAGCAGCTTAAGAACTCCTGGACTTAATTCACCCCTCCACTTT,CASSLRTPGLNSPLHF
TRBV7-2,NA,TRBJ2-7,TRBD1,TGTGCCAGCAGCGCCGTGGACAGGGGTTCTTACGAGCAGTACTTC,CASSAVDRGSYEQYF
TRBV7-2,NA,TRBJ1-3,NA,TGTGCCAGCAGCTTAGGCGCAGTTGCTGGAAACACCATATATTTT,CASSLGAVAGNTIYF
TRBV5-4,NA,TRBJ2-1,NA,TGTGCCAGCAGCCACAGCGGATCCTACAATGAGCAGTTCTTC,CASSHSGSYNEQFF
TRBV5-6,once,TRBJ1-1,NA,TGTGCCAGCAGCTTGTGGGATACTGAAGCTTTCTTT,CASSLWDTEAFF
TRBV19,NA,TRBJ1-2,TRBD1,TGTGCCAGTACCCTGCGGGACAGGGTCTCTGGCTACACCTTC,CASTLRDRVSGYTF
TRBV9,NA,TRBJ2-5,TRBD2,TGTGCCAGCAGCGCCCGACTAGCGGGTCCAGAGACCCAGTACTTC,CASSARLAGPETQYF
TRBV10-2,NA,TRBJ1-1,NA,TGCGCCAGCAGTGAGGAAACAGGAAAGACTGAAGCTTTCTTT,CASSEETGKTEAFF
TRBV27,NA,TRBJ1-2,NA,TGTGCCAGCAGTTTCGGCTCCGGGTCCCTCCGTGGCTACACCTTC,CASSFGSGSLRGYTF
TRBV27,NA,TRBJ1-1,NA,TGTGCCAGCAGTACCAGGGCGAACACTGAAGCTTTCTTT,CASSTRANTEAFF
TRBV4-1,NA,TRBJ1-4,NA,TGCGCCAGCAGCCAAGATTGGGCACCGACCCGGAATGAAAAACTGTTTTTT,CASSQDWAPTRNEKLFF
TRBV27,few,TRBJ1-5,TRBD1,TGTGCCAGCAGTTTATATGGGACAGATAGCAATCAGCCCCAGCATTTT,CASSLYGTDSNQPQHF
TRBV28,NA,TRBJ2-2,NA,TGTGCCAGCATATCAGCGGAATACACCGGGGAGCTGTTTTTT,CASISAEYTGELFF
TRBV2,NA,TRBJ2-6,NA,TGTGCCAGCAGAGGAGACAAGGGCGATCCTGGGGCCAACGTCCTGACTTTC,CASRGDKGDPGANVLTF
TRBV4-1,NA,TRBJ1-1,TRBD1,TGCGCCAGCAGCCAAGGCCGGGACAGGAGGGAGCGCGGAGCTTTCTTT,CASSQGRDRRERGAFF
TRBV11-1,NA,TRBJ1-2,NA,TGTGCCAGCAGCTTTTCGCAGGGACCTATGAATGGCTACACCTTC,CASSFSQGPMNGYTF
TRBV27,few,TRBJ2-7,NA,TGTGCCAGCAGTATAACCCACCGGAGAAACCCCCCCTACGAGCAGTACTTC,CASSITHRRNPPYEQYF
TRBV2,NA,TRBJ1-1,TRBD1,TGTGCCAGCAGTGAACTGGGACAGACTGAAGCTTTCTTT,CASSELGQTEAFF
TRBV4-3,NA,TRBJ1-6,NA,TGCGCCAGCAGCCAAAGCCGGGGCAGTTCTACTTCACCCCTCCACTTT,CASSQSRGSSTSPLHF
TRBV7-9,NA,TRBJ1-1,NA,TGTGCCAGCAGCCCACCAGCGACAATGAACACTGAAGCTTTCTTT,CASSPPATMNTEAFF
TRBV5-8,NA,TRBJ1-1,NA,TGTGCCAGCAGCGATAACAGGGCAATGAACACTGAAGCTTTCTTT,CASSDNRAMNTEAFF
TRBV30,NA,TRBJ2-2,NA,TGTGCCTGGAGATTCCCCGGGGAGCTGTTTTTT,CAWRFPGELFF